Included here is one TCR beta chain sequence, with context. The antigen this receptor binds is unknown. No much larger clone is present one base from it, and per-base qualities are unavailable. To prepare the library, the immunoSEQ multiplex PCR assay was applied. Entries here come from immuneACCESS through TCRdb and include only in-frame sequences with V and J called. Some clones fail to appear in such tables; in the studies checked, an unresolved V gene covers under half of the shortfall, and the cause of the remainder is unknown. This sample has 80,000 to 100,000 clones in its table, and 85% to 95% of those were observed once. Of the sample, more than 2.5% falls within the top ten clones. The source of the sample is a study of T cell changes during pregnancy in multiple sclerosis (dated by TCRdb to the late 2010s). Regarding the study in general: In women with multiple sclerosis, the researchers looked at how the T cell repertoire shifted as pregnancy progressed.

CDR1 is given as SEHNR and CDR2 as FQNEAQ, both from the germline V gene (reference sequence). The junction carries 8 bases between V and J, which are trimmed by 3 bases and 0 bases respectively. The CDR3, cysteine through phenylalanine, is 14 amino acids long. Only the CDR3 DNA is retained, 42 bases long and in frame from the first base. The sample here was peripheral blood, taken in the first trimester of pregnancy. This receptor chain uses TRBV7-9 and TRBJ1-1, with TRBD1 as a weak D call on 6 bases. This receptor was taken from a female donor with multiple sclerosis, enrolled in a pregnancy study. At the DNA level, the sequence is TGTGCCAGCAGCTTTGACAGGCTGAACACTGAAGCTTTCTTT. Its coded protein is CASSFDRLNTEAFF.